The entry that follows covers one TCR beta chain sequence. What it binds is not known. The sample originates from a study of T cell responses to AZD1222 COVID-19 vaccine. Study overall: It was second doses at about 4 or about 12 weeks that were pooled. Study-wide findings and caveats: Only a handful of AZD1222 recipients were seropositive at baseline.

This CDR3 contains 15 residues. CDR1 is MNHEY, CDR2 SVGAGI, per germline. V was shortened by 0 bases and J by 2 bases, with 10 bases between the two germline ends. TCRdb's copy holds only in-frame clones and misses some; the assay was immunoSEQ multiplex PCR. The repertoire holds some 100,000 clones, with roughly 88% as singletons. The gene calls are TRBV6-5 and TRBJ1-2, with a tentative D call TRBD1 (5 bases). This material consisted of peripheral blood, taken on day 0 of AZD1222 vaccination. This clonotype was obtained from an adult in good health. CDR3: CASSYSSRGNYGYTF. The CDR3 DNA is TGTGCCAGCAGTTACTCGTCAAGGGGAAACTATGGCTACACCTTC.